The present entry profiles one TCR beta chain with its context. The target antigen is unknown. One base away lies a much larger clone, so this may be a sequencing read error. These data belong to a study of breast tumors, draining lymph nodes, adjacent tissues. Axillary draining lymph nodes of breast cancer patients supplied the node samples. MiXCR, applied by TCRdb to the multiplex PCR reads, yields one record per CDR3 protein. In the table there are about 120,000 distinct CDR3 sequences, 20% of which are singletons. Findings and limits, study-wide: Tumor repertoires ranked between lymph nodes and nontumor tissue in diversity, with V and J gene preferences. Luminal-like breast cancer showed significantly higher tumor–nontumor repertoire similarity than basal-like. Tumor T cell lymph node origin was a supported hypothesis, not proven.

CDR1 and CDR2 (germline): SGHAT, FQNNGV. This CDR3 spans 15 amino acids. The clonotype comes from a female donor with breast cancer. Some clones in this sample may be carry-over from other donors' samples. The chain recombines TRBV11-2 with TRBJ1-4, with TRBD1 identical over 7 bases. Sequenced: axillary lymph node tissue. For the CDR3, the DNA is TGTGCCAGCAGCTTAGTCAGGGGGAGGGATGAAAAACCGTTTTTT. Its translation is CASSLVRGRDEKPFF.